This T cell receptor beta chain was sequenced during a study of T-cell reconstitution after alpha-beta-depleted transplantation in children. Whole-study results and caveats: T-cell numbers and diversity one year post-transplant derived largely from freshly generated T cells.

This CDR3 region has 15 residues. The J segment lost 5 bases and the V segment lost 6 bases, leaving 8 bases of the junction unmatched. CDR1 and CDR2 (germline): MDHEN, SYDVKM. This clonotype has at least ten counts. The antigen is undetermined. Preparation of the TCRbeta library was carried out with unique molecular identifiers. TCRdb reprocessed the PCR reads with MiXCR, giving one entry per CDR3 protein. The sample yields under 250,000 distinct CDR3 sequences, around 7% seen once. Sequencing was performed on PBMCs, taken before TCRalphabeta/CD19-depleted stem cell transplant. This receptor was obtained from a boy aged 2-9 years with acute lymphoblastic leukemia, due to receive a stem cell transplant. J is TRBJ2-7 and V is TRBV28, with 12 bases that match TRBD2. The CDR3 loop is CASRLRTSGTHEQYF. In DNA, the CDR3 is TGTGCCAGCAGACTAAGGACTAGCGGGACACACGAGCAGTACTTC.